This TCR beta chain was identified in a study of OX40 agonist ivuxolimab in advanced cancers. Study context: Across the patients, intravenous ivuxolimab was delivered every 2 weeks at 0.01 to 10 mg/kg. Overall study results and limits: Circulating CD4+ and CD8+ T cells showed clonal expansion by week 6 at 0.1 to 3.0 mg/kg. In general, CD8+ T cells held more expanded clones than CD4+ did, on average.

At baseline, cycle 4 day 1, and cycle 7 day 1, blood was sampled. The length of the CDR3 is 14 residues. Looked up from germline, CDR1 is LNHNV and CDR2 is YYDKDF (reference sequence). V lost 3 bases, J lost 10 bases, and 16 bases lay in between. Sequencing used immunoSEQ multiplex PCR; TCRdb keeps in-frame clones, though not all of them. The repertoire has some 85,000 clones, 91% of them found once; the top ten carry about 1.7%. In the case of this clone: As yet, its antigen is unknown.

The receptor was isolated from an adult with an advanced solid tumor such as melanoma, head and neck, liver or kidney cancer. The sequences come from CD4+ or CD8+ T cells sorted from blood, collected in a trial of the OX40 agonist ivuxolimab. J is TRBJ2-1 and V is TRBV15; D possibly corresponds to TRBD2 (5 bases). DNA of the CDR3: TGTGCCACCAGCAGGGACTGGCAAGGATCGGAGCAGTTCTTC. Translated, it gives CATSRDWQGSEQFF.